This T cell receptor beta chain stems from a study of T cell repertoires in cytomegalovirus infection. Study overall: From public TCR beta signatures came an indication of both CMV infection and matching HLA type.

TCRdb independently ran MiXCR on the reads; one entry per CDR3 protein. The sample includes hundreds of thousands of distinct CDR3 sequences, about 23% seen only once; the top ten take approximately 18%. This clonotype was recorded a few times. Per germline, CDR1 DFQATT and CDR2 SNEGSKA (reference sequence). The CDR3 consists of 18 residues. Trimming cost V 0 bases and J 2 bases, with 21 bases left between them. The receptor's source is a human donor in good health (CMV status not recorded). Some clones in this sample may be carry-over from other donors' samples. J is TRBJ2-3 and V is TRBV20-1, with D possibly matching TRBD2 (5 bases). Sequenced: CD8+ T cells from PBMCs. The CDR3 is CSARDSTGEGRYTDTQYF. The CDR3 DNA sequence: TGCAGTGCTAGAGATTCTACTGGGGAAGGGAGATACACAGATACGCAGTATTTT.